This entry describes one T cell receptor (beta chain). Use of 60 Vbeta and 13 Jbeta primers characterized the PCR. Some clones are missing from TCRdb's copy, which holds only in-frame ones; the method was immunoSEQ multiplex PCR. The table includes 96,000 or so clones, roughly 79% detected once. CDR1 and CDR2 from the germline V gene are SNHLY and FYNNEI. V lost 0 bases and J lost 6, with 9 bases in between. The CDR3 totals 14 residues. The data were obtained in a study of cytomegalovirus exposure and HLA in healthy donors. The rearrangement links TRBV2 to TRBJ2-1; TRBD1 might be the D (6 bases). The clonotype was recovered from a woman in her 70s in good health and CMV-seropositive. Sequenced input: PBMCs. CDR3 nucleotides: TGTGCCAGCAGTGAAGCGGGGGCTGGCAATGAGCAGTTCTTC. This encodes CASSEAGAGNEQFF.